The 10 T cell receptor beta chains presented below share a single source sample, sequenced in a study of T cell repertoires and HLA-DP antigens. Sequencing used immunoSEQ multiplex PCR; TCRdb keeps in-frame clones, though not all of them. The table has around 100,000 clones, more than 85% seen once. No antigen has been identified for these receptors. The material sequenced was CD4+ T cells from PBMCs. The receptors were sampled from a woman aged 18 to 35 in good health and CMV-seronegative.

The CDR3 loop reads CASSAWTDYNEQFF. The CDR3 region has the DNA TGTGCCAGCAGTGCTTGGACGGACTACAATGAGCAGTTCTTC. V and J are TRBV2 and TRBJ2-1; D is ambiguous. The CDR3 runs to 14 residues. V was pared by 4 bases and J by 3 bases, with 10 bases between. Germline lookup yields CDR1 SNHLY and CDR2 FYNNEI.

The chain uses TRBV10-3 and TRBJ1-2, with D perhaps TRBD1 (6 bases). The CDR3 has 15 residues. CDR1 and CDR2 from the germline V gene are ENHRY and SYGVKD. Deletions cut 6 bases from V and 0 bases from J, with 14 bases between. CDR3: CAIRVRDTTNYGYTF. CDR3 nucleotide sequence: TGTGCCATCAGGGTTCGGGACACCACTAACTATGGCTACACCTTC.

The chain couples TRBV4-3 to TRBJ2-5, with D perhaps TRBD2 (6 bases). The CDR3 spans 15 residues. The germline CDR1 and CDR2 sequences are LGHNA and YSLEER. V lost 0 bases, J lost 8 bases, and 16 bases lay in between. The DNA for the CDR3 is TGCGCCAGCAGCCAAGATTTTCTATTGGGACTTACCCAGTACTTC. Amino acids: CASSQDFLLGLTQYF.

The J gene is TRBJ1-1, the V gene TRBV7-2; D call uncertain. CDR3 length equals 14 residues. Between the trimmed V and J ends, which lost 1 base and 5 bases, there was a span of 11 bases. Germline lookup yields CDR1 SGHTA and CDR2 FQGNSA. This chain's CDR3 is CASSLVSATTEAFF. CDR3 DNA: TGTGCCAGCAGCTTAGTGTCAGCGACTACTGAAGCTTTCTTT.

This clone was found a few times. The chain couples TRBV6-5 to TRBJ1-1, with a possible D match to TRBD1 (5 bases). CDR3 size: 12 residues. V was cut by 5 bases and J by 2 bases, with 6 bases left in between. In germline, CDR1 is MNHEY, CDR2 SVGAGI. DNA for the CDR3: TGTGCCAGCAGTCGGGACAACACTGAAGCTTTCTTT. This codes for CASSRDNTEAFF.

V usage is TRBV7-2 and J usage is TRBJ1-1; D is unresolved. The V and J ends lost 8 bases and 1 base respectively, with 11 bases between them. The CDR3 sequence is 13 residues long. Per the germline V gene, CDR1 is SGHTA and CDR2 is FQGNSA. CDR3 DNA sequence: TGTGCCAGCGCAGATTCAGGGAACACTGAAGCTTTCTTT. Its translation: CASADSGNTEAFF.

The V call is TRBV5-5, the J call TRBJ2-7; the match to TRBD2 covers 8 bases. The germline V gene has CDR1 SGHKS and CDR2 YYEKEE (reference sequence). This CDR3 spans 14 amino acids. V trimming: 0 bases; J trimming: 4 bases; junction bases outside the gene matches: 3. DNA of the CDR3: TGTGCCAGCAGCTTGGGGGGACTAGGATACGAGCAGTACGTC. It is translated as CASSLGGLGYEQYV.

The genes are TRBV27 and TRBJ2-2, with 7 nucleotides matching TRBD1. Per the germline V gene, CDR1 is MNHEY and CDR2 is SMNVEV (reference sequence). The junction had 10 bases not matched to a gene; V was cut back by 6 bases and J by 6 bases. This CDR3 is 15 amino acids long. The DNA for the CDR3 is TGTGCCAGCAGGGTTGAACAGGGGTTGGCCGGGGAGCTGTTTTTT. This encodes CASRVEQGLAGELFF.

Turning to this clone: Other DNA sequences within the sample encode an identical CDR3. CDR3 sequence: CASSLVGGETQYF. The CDR3 DNA follows: TGTGCCAGCAGCTTAGTGGGAGGTGAGACCCAGTACTTC. The V gene is TRBV7-9, the J gene TRBJ2-5, with D possibly being TRBD2 (6 bases). Deletions cut 1 base from V and 5 bases from J, with 8 bases between. The germline gives CDR1 SEHNR, CDR2 FQNEAQ (reference sequence). The CDR3 length is 13 residues.

The chain has TRBV19 and TRBJ2-5; possibly TRBD2 for D (6 bases). Trimming stripped 3 bases from V and 4 bases from J, with 12 bases between. Germline CDR1 is LNHDA and CDR2 is SQIVND (reference sequence). The CDR3 is 14 residues long. The CDR3 DNA reads TGTGCCAGTAGTATCCCGGGAGTAGGAGAGACCCAGTACTTC. The encoded protein is CASSIPGVGETQYF.